This record concerns one T cell receptor beta chain sequence. TCRdb reprocessed the PCR reads via MiXCR and lists one record per CDR3 protein. The sample lists 15,000 to 20,000 distinct CDR3 sequences, about 46% occurring once. This sample is part of a study of tumor-infiltrating lymphocytes in oesophageal squamous cell carcinoma. The CDR3 loop spans 13 amino acids. Germline V gives CDR1 SGHAT, CDR2 FQNNGV. The chain has TRBV11-2 and TRBJ2-5, with TRBD1 matching over 8 bases. The DNA end lines up better with TRBJ2-1; the J call may be wrong. Material for sequencing was esophageal tumor tissue. The receptor was derived from a male donor with esophageal squamous cell carcinoma. The CDR3 sequence: CASSRRGRNEQFF. The CDR3 region has the DNA TGTGCCAGCAGCCGCAGGGGGCGGAATGAGCAGTTCTTC.